The rows below give T cell receptor beta chains drawn from one sample of a study of tumor and adjacent non-tumor tissue in lung cancer. TCRdb recomputed calls from the multiplex PCR reads with MiXCR, one row per CDR3 protein. The sample consists of roughly 75,000 distinct CDR3 sequences, 80% to 90% of them appearing once. Sequencing was done on a sample of distant non-tumor lung tissue. Receptors originate from a man aged 55 to 70 with non-small cell lung cancer. CDR3s include the opening cysteine and the closing phenylalanine or tryptophan. Each record gives: clone size, J gene, V gene, D gene, CDR3 DNA, CDR3 protein. A D gene is named only where the DNA matches it firmly. Rows give clone size only sometimes, using once, few, many, or a class for an expanded clone.

abundance: -
j_gene: TRBJ1-6
v_gene: TRBV20-1
d_gene: -
CDR3nt: TGCAGTGCTAGAGATATGGGATGGTATAATCCACCCCTCCACTTT
CDR3aa: CSARDMGWYNPPLHF

abundance: -
j_gene: TRBJ2-2
v_gene: TRBV20-1
d_gene: -
CDR3nt: TGCAGTGCTAGATTCTCCGAGAACACCGAGGGGCTGTTTTTT
CDR3aa: CSARFSENTEGLFF

abundance: -
j_gene: TRBJ1-1
v_gene: TRBV11-2
d_gene: -
CDR3nt: TGTACCAGCAACTTTGTCGGGAGGGGCACTGAGGCTTTCTTT
CDR3aa: CTSNFVGRGTEAFF

abundance: -
j_gene: TRBJ2-1
v_gene: TRBV20-1
d_gene: -
CDR3nt: TGCAGTGTCAGAGGGCCAGCGGGCAATGAACAGTTCTTC
CDR3aa: CSVRGPAGNEQFF

abundance: -
j_gene: TRBJ1-1
v_gene: TRBV11-2
d_gene: -
CDR3nt: TGTGCTAGCAGTTTAGTCGGTAGGGACACTAAAGCTTTCTTT
CDR3aa: CASSLVGRDTKAFF

abundance: -
j_gene: TRBJ1-1
v_gene: TRBV4-3
d_gene: -
CDR3nt: TGCGCCAGCAGCCAAGATCTTAGTCAGTTCAACACTGAAGCTTTCTTT
CDR3aa: CASSQDLSQFNTEAFF

abundance: -
j_gene: TRBJ2-7
v_gene: TRBV11-2
d_gene: TRBD2
CDR3nt: TGCGCCAGCAGCACTTCTAGCGGGGGGGCTCGGGTGCAGTACTTC
CDR3aa: CASSTSSGGARVQYF

abundance: medium-sized
j_gene: TRBJ2-7
v_gene: TRBV20-1
d_gene: -
CDR3nt: TGCAGTGCTCAGAGGGATGGGAGCGAGCAGTACTTC
CDR3aa: CSAQRDGSEQYF

abundance: -
j_gene: TRBJ2-1
v_gene: TRBV6-2/TRBV6-3
d_gene: -
CDR3nt: TGTGCCAGCACCGACCGGACAGTCCTCAGTGAGCAGTTCTTC
CDR3aa: CASTDRTVLSEQFF

abundance: -
j_gene: TRBJ1-5
v_gene: TRBV4-2
d_gene: -
CDR3nt: TGTGCCAGCAGCCAAGAGCCAGGGGATATCAATCAGCCCCAGCATTTT
CDR3aa: CASSQEPGDINQPQHF

abundance: -
j_gene: TRBJ2-6
v_gene: TRBV11-2
d_gene: -
CDR3nt: TGTGCTAGCAGCTTAGTTTCAAAGGACAAGCCCTCTGGGGCCAACGTCCTGACTTTC
CDR3aa: CASSLVSKDKPSGANVLTF

abundance: -
j_gene: TRBJ2-7
v_gene: TRBV24-1
d_gene: -
CDR3nt: TGTGCCACCAGCGGCCCTCCGGGCTTCTACGAGCAGTACTTC
CDR3aa: CATSGPPGFYEQYF

abundance: -
j_gene: TRBJ2-2
v_gene: TRBV29-1
d_gene: TRBD2
CDR3nt: TGCAGCTTGACCGGGACTAGCGTGCTCACCGGGGAGCTGTTTTTT
CDR3aa: CSLTGTSVLTGELFF

abundance: -
j_gene: TRBJ1-1
v_gene: TRBV11-2
d_gene: -
CDR3nt: TGTGCCAGCAGCTTAGGGACGGTTGTGAGGGGCACTGAAGCTGTCTTT
CDR3aa: CASSLGTVVRGTEAVF

abundance: -
j_gene: TRBJ2-7
v_gene: TRBV20-1
d_gene: -
CDR3nt: TGCAGTGCTAGAGGGGGTAGCGCAGACGCCTACGAGCAGTATTTC
CDR3aa: CSARGGSADAYEQYF

abundance: -
j_gene: TRBJ1-2
v_gene: TRBV6-5
d_gene: -
CDR3nt: TGTGCAATCAGTTCACCTGGACGGAGAGCGACTAACTATGGCTACGCCTTC
CDR3aa: CAISSPGRRATNYGYAF

abundance: -
j_gene: TRBJ1-2
v_gene: TRBV20-1
d_gene: TRBD1
CDR3nt: TGCAGTTCAACCGGGACAGTAGGCTACACCTTC
CDR3aa: CSSTGTVGYTF

abundance: -
j_gene: TRBJ1-1
v_gene: TRBV11-1
d_gene: -
CDR3nt: TGTGCCAGCATTACAAACGGGGGAAACACTGAAGCTTTCTTT
CDR3aa: CASITNGGNTEAFF

abundance: -
j_gene: TRBJ1-1
v_gene: TRBV11-3
d_gene: -
CDR3nt: TGTGCTAGCAGCTTAGATGTGGATAGGGTGAACACTGAAGCTTTCTTT
CDR3aa: CASSLDVDRVNTEAFF

abundance: -
j_gene: TRBJ2-1
v_gene: TRBV4-1
d_gene: -
CDR3nt: TGCGCCAGCAGCCAAGATTTCGGGGGAGCCCGGCAGCAGTTCTTC
CDR3aa: CASSQDFGGARQQFF

abundance: -
j_gene: TRBJ2-3
v_gene: TRBV4-3
d_gene: TRBD1
CDR3nt: TGCGCCGGCAGTCTCGGGACAGGGGCGTCGGATACGCAGTATTTT
CDR3aa: CAGSLGTGASDTQYF

abundance: -
j_gene: TRBJ2-5
v_gene: TRBV11-2
d_gene: TRBD1
CDR3nt: TGTGCTAGCAGACCTACAGGGGAAGTGACCCAGTACTTC
CDR3aa: CASRPTGEVTQYF

abundance: -
j_gene: TRBJ1-1
v_gene: TRBV11-2
d_gene: -
CDR3nt: -
CDR3aa: CLSSLVGRGTETFF

abundance: -
j_gene: TRBJ1-2
v_gene: TRBV19
d_gene: -
CDR3nt: TGTGCCAGTACCATCTCGGACAGCTATGGCTACACCTTC
CDR3aa: CASTISDSYGYTF

abundance: -
j_gene: TRBJ1-1
v_gene: TRBV11-2
d_gene: -
CDR3nt: TGTGCCAGCACACGACCGATGAACACTGAAGCTTTCTTT
CDR3aa: CASTRPMNTEAFF

abundance: -
j_gene: TRBJ2-7
v_gene: TRBV12-3/TRBV12-4
d_gene: -
CDR3nt: TGCGCCAGCACCGCCGTCTGGCTGGAGCAGTACTTC
CDR3aa: CASTAVWLEQYF

abundance: once
j_gene: TRBJ2-3
v_gene: TRBV11-3
d_gene: -
CDR3nt: TGTGCCAGCAGCCCACGCACGTCGAGGGTCACAGTTATGCAGTATTTT
CDR3aa: CASSPRTSRVTVMQYF

abundance: few
j_gene: TRBJ1-2
v_gene: TRBV28
d_gene: -
CDR3nt: TGTGCCAGCCTCCGGGGGGGGCTGTATGGCTACACCTTC
CDR3aa: CASLRGGLYGYTF

abundance: -
j_gene: TRBJ2-6
v_gene: TRBV11-2
d_gene: TRBD2
CDR3nt: TGTGCCAGCAGTCCAACTAGCGTGGGAGCCACTGGTGCCAACCTCCTGACCTTC
CDR3aa: CASSPTSVGATGANLLTF

abundance: -
j_gene: TRBJ2-4
v_gene: TRBV5-1
d_gene: TRBD1
CDR3nt: TGCGCCAGCAACTTCGGGACAGGGGAGGACACTCAGTACTTC
CDR3aa: CASNFGTGEDTQYF

abundance: -
j_gene: TRBJ2-3
v_gene: TRBV4-3
d_gene: TRBD2
CDR3nt: TGCGCCAGCAGCCAGGTTGGACTAGGCGGGGATTTCGATACGCAGTATTTT
CDR3aa: CASSQVGLGGDFDTQYF

abundance: many
j_gene: TRBJ2-1
v_gene: TRBV7-8
d_gene: -
CDR3nt: TGTGCCAGCAGCTTAGAGGCAGCCCGGGGGCAGTTCTTC
CDR3aa: CASSLEAARGQFF

abundance: -
j_gene: TRBJ2-5
v_gene: TRBV20-1
d_gene: TRBD2
CDR3nt: TGCAGTGCTAGTAAAACGGCGGGGGAGACCCAATACTTC
CDR3aa: CSASKTAGETQYF

abundance: -
j_gene: TRBJ2-5
v_gene: TRBV11-2
d_gene: -
CDR3nt: TGTGTCAGCAGCTCCGGACATGTTCTGGAGACCCGGTACTTC
CDR3aa: CVSSSGHVLETRYF

abundance: -
j_gene: TRBJ2-5
v_gene: TRBV11-2
d_gene: TRBD1
CDR3nt: TGTGCCAGCAGCTCTGGACAGGTCGAGACCCAGTACTTC
CDR3aa: CASSSGQVETQYF

abundance: -
j_gene: TRBJ1-6
v_gene: TRBV6-4
d_gene: -
CDR3nt: TGTGCCAGCAGGGCCCAGAGGGACTTCAATTCACCCCTCCACTTT
CDR3aa: CASRAQRDFNSPLHF

abundance: -
j_gene: TRBJ2-7
v_gene: TRBV20-1
d_gene: -
CDR3nt: TGCAGTGTCCGTGGGCTGGAGGGCCGAGAGCAGTACTTC
CDR3aa: CSVRGLEGREQYF

abundance: -
j_gene: TRBJ1-6
v_gene: TRBV5-6
d_gene: TRBD1
CDR3nt: TGTGCCAGCAGCTACGACAGGGGCCGCTATAATTCCCCTCTCCACTTT
CDR3aa: CASSYDRGRYNSPLHF

abundance: -
j_gene: TRBJ1-1
v_gene: TRBV6-1
d_gene: -
CDR3nt: TGTGCCAGCAGTGAAGTCAGGGGCTACACAGAAGCTTTCTTT
CDR3aa: CASSEVRGYTEAFF

abundance: -
j_gene: TRBJ2-2
v_gene: TRBV6-5
d_gene: -
CDR3nt: TGTGCCGGCAGGGCAAAGAGGGGCGGGAAGCTGTTTTTT
CDR3aa: CAGRAKRGGKLFF

abundance: -
j_gene: TRBJ1-5
v_gene: TRBV20-1
d_gene: -
CDR3nt: TGCAGTGCTAGACCAGGATATCGTGAGCCCCAGCATTTT
CDR3aa: CSARPGYREPQHF

abundance: once
j_gene: TRBJ2-3
v_gene: TRBV27
d_gene: TRBD1
CDR3nt: TGTGCCAGCAGTTCCATCGACAGGGTCCCTCTCCGGTATTTT
CDR3aa: CASSSIDRVPLRYF

abundance: once
j_gene: TRBJ2-4
v_gene: TRBV6-2/TRBV6-3
d_gene: TRBD2
CDR3nt: TGTGCCAGCAATTACGGGATAGCGGGAGATGCAAAAAACATTCAGTACTTC
CDR3aa: CASNYGIAGDAKNIQYF

abundance: -
j_gene: TRBJ1-6
v_gene: TRBV11-3
d_gene: TRBD1
CDR3nt: TGTACCAGCAGCGCCTGGGACAGATCACCCCTCCACTTT
CDR3aa: CTSSAWDRSPLHF

abundance: many
j_gene: TRBJ2-7
v_gene: TRBV5-4
d_gene: -
CDR3nt: TGTGCCAGCAGCTTGTACGTGAGAGATCGCTACGAGCAGTACTTC
CDR3aa: CASSLYVRDRYEQYF

abundance: -
j_gene: TRBJ2-3
v_gene: TRBV6-1
d_gene: TRBD2
CDR3nt: TGTGCCAGCAGCCGCAGACTAGCGGATATGCAGTTTTTT
CDR3aa: CASSRRLADMQFF

abundance: once
j_gene: TRBJ2-3
v_gene: TRBV6-2/TRBV6-3
d_gene: -
CDR3nt: TGTGCCAGCAATTACGGAACAGATACGCAGTATTTT
CDR3aa: CASNYGTDTQYF

abundance: -
j_gene: TRBJ1-5
v_gene: TRBV20-1
d_gene: -
CDR3nt: TGCAGTGCTAGAGTCTCTTTGGAGAGCAGTCAGCCCCAGCATTTC
CDR3aa: CSARVSLESSQPQHF

abundance: -
j_gene: TRBJ1-5
v_gene: TRBV12-3/TRBV12-4
d_gene: -
CDR3nt: TGTGCCAGCAGGAGTGCAGGGTCCAATCAGCCCCAGCGTTTT
CDR3aa: CASRSAGSNQPQRF

abundance: -
j_gene: TRBJ2-3
v_gene: TRBV6-5
d_gene: -
CDR3nt: TGTGCTAGCAGCGCAGGCACAGATACGCAGAAATTT
CDR3aa: CASSAGTDTQKF

abundance: -
j_gene: TRBJ2-5
v_gene: TRBV4-2
d_gene: -
CDR3nt: TGTGCCAGTAGCCAAACTACAGGGAGGTCCCAAGAGACCCACTACTTC
CDR3aa: CASSQTTGRSQETHYF

abundance: many
j_gene: TRBJ2-7
v_gene: TRBV29-1
d_gene: TRBD1
CDR3nt: TGCAGCGTTGTATTTACAGGGGTTAACCTTTACGAGCAGTACTTC
CDR3aa: CSVVFTGVNLYEQYF

abundance: -
j_gene: TRBJ2-3
v_gene: TRBV20-1
d_gene: -
CDR3nt: TGCAGTGGTAGCCCGGATTCAGGCACAAATACGCAGTATTTT
CDR3aa: CSGSPDSGTNTQYF

abundance: -
j_gene: TRBJ1-2
v_gene: TRBV4-1
d_gene: TRBD1
CDR3nt: TGCGCCAGTAGCCCCGGTGGAACAGGGGGCTACTATGGTTACACCTTC
CDR3aa: CASSPGGTGGYYGYTF

abundance: -
j_gene: TRBJ1-1
v_gene: TRBV12-5
d_gene: -
CDR3nt: TGTGTTAGAGGCGACAGCGTTATCACTGAAGCTTTCTTT
CDR3aa: CVRGDSVITEAFF

abundance: -
j_gene: TRBJ1-1
v_gene: TRBV6-1
d_gene: -
CDR3nt: TGTGCCAGCAGTGAAGACAGGGACGACACTGGAGCTTCCTTT
CDR3aa: CASSEDRDDTGASF

abundance: once
j_gene: TRBJ2-3
v_gene: TRBV11-2
d_gene: -
CDR3nt: TGTGTCAGCAGCTCCGACATAGGGGTCGGCACAGATACGCAGTATTTT
CDR3aa: CVSSSDIGVGTDTQYF

abundance: -
j_gene: TRBJ2-5
v_gene: TRBV20-1
d_gene: TRBD2
CDR3nt: TGCAGTGCTAGAGATATTGGCGGGAGGAAGGGAGAGACCCAGTACTTC
CDR3aa: CSARDIGGRKGETQYF